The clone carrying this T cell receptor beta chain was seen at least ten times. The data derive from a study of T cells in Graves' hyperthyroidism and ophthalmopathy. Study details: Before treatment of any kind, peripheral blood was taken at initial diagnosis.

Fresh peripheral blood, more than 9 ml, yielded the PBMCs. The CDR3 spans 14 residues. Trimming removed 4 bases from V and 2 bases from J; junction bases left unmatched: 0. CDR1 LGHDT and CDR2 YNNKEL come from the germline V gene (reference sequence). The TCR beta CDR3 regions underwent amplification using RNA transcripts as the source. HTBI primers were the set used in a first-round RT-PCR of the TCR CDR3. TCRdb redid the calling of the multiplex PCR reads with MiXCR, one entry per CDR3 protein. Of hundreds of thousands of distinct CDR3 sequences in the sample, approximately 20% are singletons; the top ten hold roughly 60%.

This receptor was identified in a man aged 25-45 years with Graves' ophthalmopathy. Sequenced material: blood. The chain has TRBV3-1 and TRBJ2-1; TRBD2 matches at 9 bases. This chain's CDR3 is CASSLAGAYNEQFF. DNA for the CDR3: TGTGCCAGCAGCCTAGCGGGAGCCTACAATGAGCAGTTCTTC.